A selection of T cell receptor beta chains follows, all from one sample in a study of CD8 T cells in ankylosing spondylitis. TCRdb independently ran MiXCR on the 5' RACE reads; one entry per CDR3 protein. Counted here are fewer than 550,000 distinct CDR3 sequences, approximately 5% occurring once; the ten biggest clones make up around 3.5%. Material: blood, either unsorted or a sorted T cell fraction (not recorded which). These receptor sequences come from a male donor with ankylosing spondylitis. The CDR3 runs from the conserved cysteine through the conserved F or W.

V gene: TRBV5-1
CDR3 protein: CASSLGQALRNTEAFF

V gene: TRBV20-1
CDR3 protein: CSAPGLAGHNEQFF

V gene: TRBV5-1
CDR3 protein: CASSRAALNTGELFF

V gene: TRBV4-1
CDR3 protein: CASSLTWAGGTEAFF

V gene: TRBV6-5
CDR3 protein: CASSYPGTGGETQYF

V gene: TRBV24-1
CDR3 protein: CATSTSFGNGVTDTQYF

V gene: TRBV7-9
CDR3 protein: CASSSSPFGEQFF

V gene: TRBV29-1
CDR3 protein: CSVASGRSYNEQFF

V gene: TRBV9
CDR3 protein: CASSPDTGTPLHF

V gene: TRBV12-3/TRBV12-4
CDR3 protein: CASRTGTGGETQYF

V gene: TRBV4-2
CDR3 protein: CASTGGQSYEQYF

V gene: TRBV7-2
CDR3 protein: CASTQGHEQYF

V gene: TRBV27
CDR3 protein: CASSLYPGNYEQYF

V gene: TRBV20-1
CDR3 protein: CSARDLRRLDQPQHF

V gene: TRBV7-2
CDR3 protein: CASSLHQRSEQYF

V gene: TRBV4-2
CDR3 protein: CASSQGFGSFYEQYF

V gene: TRBV27
CDR3 protein: CASGLLGRLNTEAFF

V gene: TRBV7-2
CDR3 protein: CASSPQRQLYGYTF

V gene: TRBV5-5
CDR3 protein: CASMHGQKETQYF

V gene: TRBV28
CDR3 protein: CASSPGTGQFF

V gene: TRBV13
CDR3 protein: CASRRGFGANVLTF

V gene: TRBV20-1
CDR3 protein: CSAARPGSNYGYTF

V gene: TRBV20-1
CDR3 protein: CSATPSGNNEQFF

V gene: TRBV20-1
CDR3 protein: CSARDFTPNQPQHF

V gene: TRBV5-1
CDR3 protein: CASSLRALLGEQFF

V gene: TRBV18
CDR3 protein: CASSPPGGYQSYEQYF

V gene: TRBV20-1
CDR3 protein: CSFREASTLHNEQFF

V gene: TRBV5-1
CDR3 protein: CASSLDGMNNYGYTF

V gene: TRBV29-1
CDR3 protein: CSVRATNEKLFF

V gene: TRBV20-1
CDR3 protein: CSARSDLAGNTIYF

V gene: TRBV20-1
CDR3 protein: CSALQGFNIQYF

V gene: TRBV4-1
CDR3 protein: CASSQEPSGSHNEQFF

V gene: TRBV7-2
CDR3 protein: CASSLPNSYEQYF

V gene: TRBV9
CDR3 protein: CASSVKAGSDPGELFF

V gene: TRBV24-1
CDR3 protein: CATGAVTTDTQYF

V gene: TRBV4-3
CDR3 protein: CASTSGSGRSIEQFF

V gene: TRBV6-2/TRBV6-3
CDR3 protein: CASSYSNGRTEAFF

V gene: TRBV6-1
CDR3 protein: CASSQGLGNTDTQYF